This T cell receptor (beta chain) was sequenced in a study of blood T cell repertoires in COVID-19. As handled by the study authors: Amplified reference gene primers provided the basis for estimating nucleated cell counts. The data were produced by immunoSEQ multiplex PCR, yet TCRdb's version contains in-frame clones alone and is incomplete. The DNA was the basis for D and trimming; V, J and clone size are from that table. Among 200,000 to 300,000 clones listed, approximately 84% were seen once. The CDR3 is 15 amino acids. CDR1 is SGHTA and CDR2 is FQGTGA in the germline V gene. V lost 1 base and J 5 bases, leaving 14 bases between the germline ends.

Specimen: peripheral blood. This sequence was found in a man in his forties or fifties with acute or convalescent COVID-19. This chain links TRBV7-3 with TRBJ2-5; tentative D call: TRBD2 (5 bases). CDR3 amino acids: CASSLKGGRWETQYF. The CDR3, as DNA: TGTGCCAGCAGCTTAAAAGGCGGGCGGTGGGAGACCCAGTACTTC. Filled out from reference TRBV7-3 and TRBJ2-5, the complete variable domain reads GAGVSQTPSNKVTEKGKYVELRCDPISGHTALYWYRQSLGQGPEFLIYFQGTGAADDSGLPNDRFFAVRPEGSVSTLKIQRTERGDSAVYLCASSLKGGRWETQYFGPGTRLLVL.